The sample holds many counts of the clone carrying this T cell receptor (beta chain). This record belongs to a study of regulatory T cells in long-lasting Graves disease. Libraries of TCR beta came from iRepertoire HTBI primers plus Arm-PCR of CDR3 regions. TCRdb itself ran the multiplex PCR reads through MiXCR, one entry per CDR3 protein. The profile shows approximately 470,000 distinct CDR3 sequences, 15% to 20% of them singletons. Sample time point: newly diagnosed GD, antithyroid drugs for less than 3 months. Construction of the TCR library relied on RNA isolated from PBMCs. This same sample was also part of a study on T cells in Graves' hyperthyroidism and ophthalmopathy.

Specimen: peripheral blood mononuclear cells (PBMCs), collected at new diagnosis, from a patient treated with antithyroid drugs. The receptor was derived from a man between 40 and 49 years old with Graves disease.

The CDR3 DNA reads TGTGCCAGCAGTCCCCGGGGGGTGAGGGCGGCCTCCTACAATGAGCAGTTCTTC. Translation gives CASSPRGVRAASYNEQFF. The genes are TRBV28 and TRBJ2-1; 7 bases align to TRBD2. The germline V gene has CDR1 MDHEN and CDR2 SYDVKM. This CDR3 has 18 residues. Germline trimming cut 5 bases from V and 0 bases from J; bases unmatched to any gene: 13.